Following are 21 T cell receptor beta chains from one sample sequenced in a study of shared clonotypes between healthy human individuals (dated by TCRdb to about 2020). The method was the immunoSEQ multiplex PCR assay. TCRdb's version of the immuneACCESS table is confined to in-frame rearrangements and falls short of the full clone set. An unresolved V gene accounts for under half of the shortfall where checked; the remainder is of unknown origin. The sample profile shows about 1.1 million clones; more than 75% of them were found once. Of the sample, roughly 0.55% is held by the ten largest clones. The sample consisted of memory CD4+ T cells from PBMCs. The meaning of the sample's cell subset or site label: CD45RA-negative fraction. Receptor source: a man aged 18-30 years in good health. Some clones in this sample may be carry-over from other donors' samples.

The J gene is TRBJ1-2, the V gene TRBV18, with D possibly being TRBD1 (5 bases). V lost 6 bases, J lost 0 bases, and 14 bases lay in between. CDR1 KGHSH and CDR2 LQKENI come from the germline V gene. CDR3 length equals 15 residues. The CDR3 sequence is CASSPSTDANYGYTF. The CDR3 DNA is TGTGCCAGCTCGCCGTCGACAGACGCTAACTATGGCTACACCTTC.

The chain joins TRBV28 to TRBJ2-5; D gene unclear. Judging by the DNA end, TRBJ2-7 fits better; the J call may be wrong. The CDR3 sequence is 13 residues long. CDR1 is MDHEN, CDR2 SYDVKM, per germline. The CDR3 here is CASQDGRTYEQYF. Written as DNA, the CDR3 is TGTGCCAGCCAAGACGGGCGAACCTACGAGCAGTACTTC.

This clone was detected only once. The CDR3 protein is CASSYNVNTEAFF. CDR3 nucleotides: TGTGCCAGCAGTTACAATGTGAACACTGAAGCTTTCTTT. The chain is built from TRBV6-5 and TRBJ1-1; D not certain. V lost 2 bases to trimming and J lost 0 bases, with 4 bases between them. This CDR3 spans 13 amino acids. Germline V gene sequence: CDR1 MNHEY, CDR2 SVGAGI.

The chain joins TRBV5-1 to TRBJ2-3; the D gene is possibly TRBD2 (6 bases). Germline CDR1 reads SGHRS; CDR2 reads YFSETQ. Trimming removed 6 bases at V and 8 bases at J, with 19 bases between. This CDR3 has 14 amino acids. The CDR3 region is CASTRDFQGGTQYF. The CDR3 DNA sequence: TGCGCCAGCACACGGGACTTTCAAGGAGGTACGCAGTATTTT.

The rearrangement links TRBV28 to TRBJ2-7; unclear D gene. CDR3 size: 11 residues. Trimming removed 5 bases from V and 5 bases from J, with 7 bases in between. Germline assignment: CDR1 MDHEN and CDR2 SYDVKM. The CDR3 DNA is TGTGCCAGCAGTCGGTTGGACGAGCAGTACTTC. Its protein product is CASSRLDEQYF. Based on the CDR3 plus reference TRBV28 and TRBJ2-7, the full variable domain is DVKVTQSSRYLVKRTGEKVFLECVQDMDHENMFWYRQDPGLGLRLIYFSYDVKMKEKGDIPEGYSVSREKKERFSLILESASTNQTSMYLCASSRLDEQYFGPGTRLTVT.

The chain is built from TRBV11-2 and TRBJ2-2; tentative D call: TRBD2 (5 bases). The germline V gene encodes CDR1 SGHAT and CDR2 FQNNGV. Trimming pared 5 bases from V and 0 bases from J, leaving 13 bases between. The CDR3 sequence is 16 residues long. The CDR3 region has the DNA TGTGCCAGCAGCCGTCTGGAGGTCTCGAACACCGGGGAGCTGTTTTTT. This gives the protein CASSRLEVSNTGELFF.

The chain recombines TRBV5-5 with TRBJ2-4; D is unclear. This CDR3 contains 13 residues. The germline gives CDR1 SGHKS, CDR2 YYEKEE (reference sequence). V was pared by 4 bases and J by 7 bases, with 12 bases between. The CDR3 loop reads CASSRLLGNIQYF. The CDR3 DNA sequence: TGTGCCAGCAGCAGACTTCTTGGGAACATTCAGTACTTC.

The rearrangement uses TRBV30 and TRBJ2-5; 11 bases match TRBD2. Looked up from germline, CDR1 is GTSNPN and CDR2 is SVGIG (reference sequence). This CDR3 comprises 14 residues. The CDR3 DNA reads TGTGCGTCGGAGCTAGCGGGAGGACTGGAGACCCAGTACTTC. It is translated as CASELAGGLETQYF. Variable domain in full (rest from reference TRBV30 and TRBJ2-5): SQTIHQWPATLVQPVGSPLSLECTVEGTSNPNLYWYRQAAGRGLQLLFYSVGIGQISSEVPQNLSASRPQDRQFILSSKKLLLSDSGFYLCASELAGGLETQYFGPGTRLLVL.

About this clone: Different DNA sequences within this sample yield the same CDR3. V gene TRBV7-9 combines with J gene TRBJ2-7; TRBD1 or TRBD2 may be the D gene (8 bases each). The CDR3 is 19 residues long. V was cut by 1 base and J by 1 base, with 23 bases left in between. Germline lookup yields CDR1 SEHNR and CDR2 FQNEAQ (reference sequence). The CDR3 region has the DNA TGTGCCAGCAGCTTAGTGGTGAGAACAGGGGGACTAGGGTCCTACGAGCAGTACTTC. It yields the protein CASSLVVRTGGLGSYEQYF.

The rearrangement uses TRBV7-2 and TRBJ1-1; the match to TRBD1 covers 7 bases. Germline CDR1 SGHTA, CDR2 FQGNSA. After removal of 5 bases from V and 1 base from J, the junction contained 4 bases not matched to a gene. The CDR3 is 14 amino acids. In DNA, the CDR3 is TGTGCCAGCAGCGTGGACAGGTGGAACACTGAAGCTTTCTTT. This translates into CASSVDRWNTEAFF. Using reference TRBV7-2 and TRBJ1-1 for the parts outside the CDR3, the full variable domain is GAGVSQSPSNKVTEKGKDVELRCDPISGHTALYWYRQSLGQGLEFLIYFQGNSAPDKSGLPSDRFSAERTGGSVSTLTIQRTQQEDSAVYLCASSVDRWNTEAFFGQGTRLTVV.

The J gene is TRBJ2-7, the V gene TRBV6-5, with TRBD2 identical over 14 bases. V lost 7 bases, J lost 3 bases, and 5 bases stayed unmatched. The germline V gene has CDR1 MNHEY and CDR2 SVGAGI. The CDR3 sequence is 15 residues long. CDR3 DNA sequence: TGTGCCAGCACCCTGACTAGCGGGAGGGTCTACGAGCAGTACTTC. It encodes CASTLTSGRVYEQYF.

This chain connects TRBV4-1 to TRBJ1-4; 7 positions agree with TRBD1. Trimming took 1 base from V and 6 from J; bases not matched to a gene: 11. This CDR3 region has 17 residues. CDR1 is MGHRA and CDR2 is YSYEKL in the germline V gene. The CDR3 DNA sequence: TGCGCCAGCAGCCAAGGGCCAGGGGGGGGCTCGGATGAAAAACTGTTTTTT. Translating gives CASSQGPGGGSDEKLFF.

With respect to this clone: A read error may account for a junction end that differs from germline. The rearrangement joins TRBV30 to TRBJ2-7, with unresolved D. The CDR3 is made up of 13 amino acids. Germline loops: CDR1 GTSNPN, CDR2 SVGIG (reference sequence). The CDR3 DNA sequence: TGTGCCCGGAGTGTCTCCCACCCGAGCGAGCAGTACTTC. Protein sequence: CARSVSHPSEQYF.

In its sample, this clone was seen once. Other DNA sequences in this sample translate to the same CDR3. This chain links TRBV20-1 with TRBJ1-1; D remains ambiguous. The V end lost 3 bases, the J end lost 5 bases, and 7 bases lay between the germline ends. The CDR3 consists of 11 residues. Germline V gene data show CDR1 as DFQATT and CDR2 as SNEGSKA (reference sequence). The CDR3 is CSARGRTEAFF. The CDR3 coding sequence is TGCAGTGCTAGGGGAAGAACTGAAGCTTTCTTT.

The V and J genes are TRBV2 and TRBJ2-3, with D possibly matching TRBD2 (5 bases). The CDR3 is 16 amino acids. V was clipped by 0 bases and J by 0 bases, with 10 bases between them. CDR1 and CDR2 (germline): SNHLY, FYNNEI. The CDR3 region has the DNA TGTGCCAGCAGTGAAGCGCGGCAGCGGAGCACAGATACGCAGTATTTT. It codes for CASSEARQRSTDTQYF. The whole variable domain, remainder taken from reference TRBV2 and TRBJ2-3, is EPEVTQTPSHQVTQMGQEVILRCVPISNHLYFYWYRQILGQKVEFLVSFYNNEISEKSEIFDDQFSVERPDGSNFTLKIRSTKLEDSAMYFCASSEARQRSTDTQYFGPGTRLTVL.

In nucleotides, the CDR3 is TGTGCTAGTGGTTTGACTAGCGGGAGGGGTGCCAATGAGCAGTTCTTC. Its protein is CASGLTSGRGANEQFF. The chain recombines TRBV12-5 with TRBJ2-1; 13 bases agree with TRBD2. The germline V gene has CDR1 LGHNT and CDR2 FRNRAP. V was clipped by 2 bases and J by 6 bases; unmatched bases: 4. This CDR3 is built from 16 residues.

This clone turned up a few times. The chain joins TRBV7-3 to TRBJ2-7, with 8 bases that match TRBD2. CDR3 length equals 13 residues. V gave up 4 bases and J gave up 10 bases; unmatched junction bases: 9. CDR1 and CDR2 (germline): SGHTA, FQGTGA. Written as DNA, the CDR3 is TGTGCCAGCAGCTCTAACGGGGGGGATTACCAGTACTTC. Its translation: CASSSNGGDYQYF.

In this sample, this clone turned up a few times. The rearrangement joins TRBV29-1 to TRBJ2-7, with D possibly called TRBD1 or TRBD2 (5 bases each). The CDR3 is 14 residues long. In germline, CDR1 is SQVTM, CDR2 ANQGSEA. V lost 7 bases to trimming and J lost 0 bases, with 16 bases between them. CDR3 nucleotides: TGCAGCGCTTTGGTCCTCGGGGCCTCCTACGAGCAGTACTTC. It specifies CSALVLGASYEQYF.

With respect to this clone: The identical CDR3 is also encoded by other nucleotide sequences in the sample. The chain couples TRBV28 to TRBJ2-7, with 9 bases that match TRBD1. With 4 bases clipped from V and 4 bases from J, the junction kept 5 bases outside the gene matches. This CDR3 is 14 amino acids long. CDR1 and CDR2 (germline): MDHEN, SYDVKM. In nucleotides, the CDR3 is TGTGCCAGCAGTTCAGGACAGGGGATATACGAGCAGTACTTC. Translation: CASSSGQGIYEQYF. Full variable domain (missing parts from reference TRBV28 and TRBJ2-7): DVKVTQSSRYLVKRTGEKVFLECVQDMDHENMFWYRQDPGLGLRLIYFSYDVKMKEKGDIPEGYSVSREKKERFSLILESASTNQTSMYLCASSSGQGIYEQYFGPGTRLTVT.

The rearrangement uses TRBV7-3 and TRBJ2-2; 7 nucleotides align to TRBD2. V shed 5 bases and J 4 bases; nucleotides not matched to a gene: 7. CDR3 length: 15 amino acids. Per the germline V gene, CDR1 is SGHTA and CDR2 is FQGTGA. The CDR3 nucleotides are TGTGCCAGCAGCCTACTAGCGCCGGGCACCGGGGAGCTGTTTTTT. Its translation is CASSLLAPGTGELFF.

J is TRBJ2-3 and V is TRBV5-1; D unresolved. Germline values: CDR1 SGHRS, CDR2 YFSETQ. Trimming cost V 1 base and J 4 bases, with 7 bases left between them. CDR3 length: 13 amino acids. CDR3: CASSLKSSDTQYF. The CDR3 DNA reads TGCGCCAGCAGCTTGAAAAGCTCAGATACGCAGTATTTT.